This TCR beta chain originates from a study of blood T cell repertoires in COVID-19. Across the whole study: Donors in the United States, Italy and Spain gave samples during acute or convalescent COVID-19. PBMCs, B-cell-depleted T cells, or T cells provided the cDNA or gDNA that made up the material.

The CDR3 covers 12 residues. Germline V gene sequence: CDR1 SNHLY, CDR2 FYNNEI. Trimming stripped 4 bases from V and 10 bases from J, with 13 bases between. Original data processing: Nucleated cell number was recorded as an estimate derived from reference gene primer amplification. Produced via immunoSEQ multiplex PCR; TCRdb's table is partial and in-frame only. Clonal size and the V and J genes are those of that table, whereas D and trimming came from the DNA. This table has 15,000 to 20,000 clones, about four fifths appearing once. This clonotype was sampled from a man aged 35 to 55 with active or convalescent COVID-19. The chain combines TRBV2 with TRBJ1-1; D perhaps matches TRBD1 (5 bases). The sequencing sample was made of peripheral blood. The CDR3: CASSVTAPAAFF. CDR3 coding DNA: TGTGCCAGCAGTGTGACAGCCCCGGCAGCTTTCTTT. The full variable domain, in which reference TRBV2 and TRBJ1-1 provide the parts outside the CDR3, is EPEVTQTPSHQVTQMGQEVILRCVPISNHLYFYWYRQILGQKVEFLVSFYNNEISEKSEIFDDQFSVERPDGSNFTLKIRSTKLEDSAMYFCASSVTAPAAFFGQGTRLTVV.